The 7 T cell receptor beta chains given below trace back to one sample, sequenced in a study of tumor-infiltrating lymphocytes in primary liver carcinoma. In addition to blood RNA drawn from unsorted whole blood, germline DNA was extracted. Starting material of approximately 500 ng total RNA yielded TCR beta cDNA via a constant-region primer. Investigators got TCR beta libraries out of three nested multiplex PCR rounds, done with slightly modified ARM-PCR. Each of the first two PCR rounds ran about 9 cycles with TRBV1-TRBV30 forward and C-beta reverse primers. TCRdb recomputed calls from the multiplex PCR reads with MiXCR, one row per CDR3 protein. This table has roughly 330,000 distinct CDR3 sequences, less than 75% appearing once. The material sequenced was peripheral blood. These receptors were obtained from a man aged 40-49 years with primary liver carcinoma and hepatitis B virus infection.

The V gene is TRBV14, the J gene TRBJ2-1, with TRBD1 identical over 8 bases. CDR3 length: 13 residues. The V segment lost 6 bases and the J segment 9 bases; nucleotides outside the gene matches: 7. Germline V gives CDR1 SGHDN, CDR2 FVKESK. In nucleotides, the CDR3 is TGTGCCAGCAGTCTACAGGGGGGCAGTGAGCAGTTCTTC. It encodes CASSLQGGSEQFF.

Details on this clonotype: A much larger clone sits a single nucleotide away, making a read error possible. This chain links TRBV6-1 with TRBJ2-7; no clear D. Germline CDR1 MNHNS, CDR2 SASEGT. This CDR3 is 15 amino acids long. V lost 2 bases to trimming and J lost 0 bases, with 11 bases between them. The CDR3 region is CASSESHTSSYEQYF. DNA of the CDR3: TGTGCCAGCAGTGAAAGTCACACCAGCTCCTACGAGCAGTACTTC.

Sample share makes this clonotype medium-sized. V gene TRBV11-3 combines with J gene TRBJ2-2, with 9 bases lining up with TRBD1. Per germline, CDR1 SGHNT and CDR2 YENEEA. V was clipped by 5 bases and J by 2 bases; unmatched bases: 3. The CDR3 has 15 residues. CDR3 in amino acids: CASSHRGPNTGELFF. The CDR3 DNA is TGTGCCAGCAGCCACAGGGGGCCAAACACCGGGGAGCTGTTTTTT.

This clonotype was detected only a few times. With a much larger clone just one base away, this may be a read error. This chain's CDR3 is CGSSLSGTGEQYF. In DNA form, the CDR3 reads TGTGGCAGCAGCCTTAGCGGGACGGGGGAGCAGTACTTC. This chain connects TRBV12-3 or TRBV12-4 to TRBJ2-7; 8 bases line up with TRBD2. The CDR3 is 13 residues long.

About this clonotype itself: A much larger clone differs by one base, so this may be a read error. This chain connects TRBV4-3 to TRBJ2-3; 7 bases agree with TRBD2. The CDR3 loop spans 15 amino acids. Germline V gives CDR1 LGHNA, CDR2 YSLEER. Losses at the gene ends were 5 bases for V and 2 bases for J; bases not matched to a gene: 7. The CDR3 here is CASSALADNTDTQYF. In DNA, the CDR3 is TGCGCCAGCAGCGCCCTAGCGGATAACACAGATACGCAGTATTTT.

Concerning this clonotype itself: A much larger clone is a single base away; this may be a read error. The gene calls are TRBV29-1 and TRBJ1-6; 8 nucleotides match TRBD1. The CDR3 extends over 13 amino acids. CDR1 SQVTM and CDR2 ANQGSEA come from the germline V gene. V shed 8 bases, J shed 8 bases, and the junction held 8 bases outside the gene matches. Written as DNA, the CDR3 is TGCAGCATTGCTGAGGACAGGGATTCACCCCTCCACTTT. Protein product: CSIAEDRDSPLHF. Drawing the rest from reference TRBV29-1 and TRBJ1-6, the complete variable domain is SAVISQKPSRDICQRGTSLTIQCQVDSQVTMMFWYRQQPGQSLTLIATANQGSEATYESGFVIDKFPISRPNLTFSTLTVSNMSPEDSSIYLCSIAEDRDSPLHFGNGTRLTVT.

In its sample, this clonotype was seen a few times. A read error may be the cause here, since a much bigger clone is one base away. V is TRBV4-3 and J is TRBJ2-2; no clear D. Germline V gene data show CDR1 as LGHNA and CDR2 as YSLEER. Trimming removed 0 bases from V and 9 bases from J, with 8 bases in between. The CDR3 contains 13 residues. Written as DNA, the CDR3 is TGCGCCAGCAGCCAAGAGCGTACCAGGGAGCTGTTTTTT. Its translation: CASSQERTRELFF.